The 8 T cell receptor beta chains listed next were all sequenced from one sample in a study of blood T cell repertoires in COVID-19 (dated by TCRdb to 2018 to 2021). Library preparation used the immunoSEQ multiplex PCR assay. What TCRdb holds here is the immuneACCESS table cut down to in-frame rearrangements. Part of the clones is not present; checked against another copy, under half of the missing clones reflect an unresolved V gene, and the others are unexplained. The sample records around 30,000 clones, almost 90% of which are singletons. Roughly 1.5% of the sample lies in the top ten. Sequenced sample: peripheral blood. All receptors come from a man aged 55 to 70 with active COVID-19.

The chain joins TRBV5-1 to TRBJ2-7; no reliable D call. The CDR3 length is 15 residues. Trimming took off 0 bases at V and 0 bases at J, with 10 bases between the two ends. The germline CDR1 and CDR2 sequences are SGHRS and YFSETQ. The CDR3 loop is CASSLGRSSSYEQYF. DNA for the CDR3: TGCGCCAGCAGCTTGGGCAGGTCGAGCTCCTACGAGCAGTACTTC.

This sequence joins TRBV6-5 and TRBJ1-1, with 10 bases fitting TRBD1. This CDR3 spans 15 amino acids. V gave up 6 bases and J gave up 4 bases; unmatched junction bases: 8. Germline assignment: CDR1 MNHEY and CDR2 SVGAGI. In nucleotides, the CDR3 is TGTGCCAGCAGACGACAGGGGGCGATTAGCACTGAAGCTTTCTTT. It translates to CASRRQGAISTEAFF.

This clone was seen a single time. In DNA, the CDR3 is TGTGCCAGCAGTAGCAGGGGGCGCGGCACCGGGGAGCTGTTTTTT. Protein sequence: CASSSRGRGTGELFF. The chain links TRBV2 to TRBJ2-2; 8 bases are shared with TRBD1. V lost 5 bases and J lost 4; bases outside the gene matches: 6. The CDR3 covers 15 residues. Per germline, CDR1 SNHLY and CDR2 FYNNEI.

This chain connects TRBV5-1 to TRBJ2-2, with 8 bases aligning to TRBD1. The CDR3 has 14 amino acids. CDR1 and CDR2 (germline): SGHRS, YFSETQ. The junction had 6 bases not matched to a gene; V was cut back by 7 bases and J by 4 bases. This CDR3 reads CASSGGAFTGELFF. The DNA of the CDR3 is TGCGCCAGCTCAGGGGGCGCGTTCACCGGGGAGCTGTTTTTT.

V gene TRBV4-1 combines with J gene TRBJ2-3; 7 bases agree with TRBD2. The V and J ends lost 1 base and 11 bases, in that order; junction bases with no gene match: 6. The CDR3 covers 13 residues. Germline V gene sequence: CDR1 MGHRA, CDR2 YSYEKL. The chain's CDR3 is CASSQVWAGEQYF. The CDR3 DNA reads as TGCGCCAGCAGCCAAGTGTGGGCGGGGGAGCAGTATTTT.

The J gene is TRBJ1-4, the V gene TRBV7-9, with 9 bases matching TRBD1. The ends lost 4 bases at V and 5 bases at J; junction bases unmatched: 2. The length of the CDR3 is 14 residues. Germline loops: CDR1 SEHNR, CDR2 FQNEAQ (reference sequence). The CDR3 coding sequence is TGTGCCAGCAGCTACGGGACAGGGAATGAAAAACTGTTTTTT. Encoded protein: CASSYGTGNEKLFF.

The chain couples TRBV2 to TRBJ1-2; D gene uncertain. Germline values: CDR1 SNHLY, CDR2 FYNNEI. Trimming removed 6 bases at V and 5 bases at J, with 13 bases between. This CDR3 spans 13 amino acids. The CDR3 DNA is TGTGCCAGCAGGGACTTAGTTGCTTATGGCTACACCTTC. Translated, it gives CASRDLVAYGYTF.

The J gene is TRBJ2-1, the V gene TRBV19, with TRBD2 matching 7 bases. The trim removed 1 base at V and 3 bases at J, leaving 0 bases unmatched. Germline CDR1 is LNHDA and CDR2 is SQIVND (reference sequence). The CDR3 loop spans 14 amino acids. The CDR3 reads CASSIGTSYNEQFF. The CDR3 DNA reads as TGTGCCAGTAGTATAGGGACTAGCTACAATGAGCAGTTCTTC.